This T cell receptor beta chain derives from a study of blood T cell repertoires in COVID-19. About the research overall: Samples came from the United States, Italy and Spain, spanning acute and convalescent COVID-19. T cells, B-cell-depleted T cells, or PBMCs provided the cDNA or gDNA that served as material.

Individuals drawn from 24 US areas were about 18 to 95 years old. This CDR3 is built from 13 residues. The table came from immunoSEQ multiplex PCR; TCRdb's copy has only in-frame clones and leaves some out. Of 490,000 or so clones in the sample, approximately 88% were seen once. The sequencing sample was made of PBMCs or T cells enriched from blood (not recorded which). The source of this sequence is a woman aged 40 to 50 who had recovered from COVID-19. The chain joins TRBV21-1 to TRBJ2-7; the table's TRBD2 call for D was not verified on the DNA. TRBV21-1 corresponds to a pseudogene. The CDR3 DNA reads TGTGCCAGCAGCAAGGGGGGATTCTACGAGCAGTACTTC. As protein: CASSKGGFYEQYF.